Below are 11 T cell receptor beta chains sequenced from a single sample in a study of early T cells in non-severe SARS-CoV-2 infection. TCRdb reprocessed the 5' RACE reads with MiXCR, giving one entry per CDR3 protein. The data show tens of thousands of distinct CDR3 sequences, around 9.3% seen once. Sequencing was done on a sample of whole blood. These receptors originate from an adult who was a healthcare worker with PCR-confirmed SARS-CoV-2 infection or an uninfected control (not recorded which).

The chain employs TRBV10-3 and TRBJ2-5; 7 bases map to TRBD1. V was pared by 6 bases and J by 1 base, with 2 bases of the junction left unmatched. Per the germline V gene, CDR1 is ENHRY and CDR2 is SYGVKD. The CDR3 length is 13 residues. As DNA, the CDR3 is TGTGCCATCAGGACAGGGTCCCAAGAGACCCAGTACTTC. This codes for CAIRTGSQETQYF.

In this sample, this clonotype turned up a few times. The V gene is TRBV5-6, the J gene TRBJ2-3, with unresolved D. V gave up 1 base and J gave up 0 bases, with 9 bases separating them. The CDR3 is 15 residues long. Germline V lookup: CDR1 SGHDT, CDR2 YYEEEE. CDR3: CASSLRGISTDTQYF. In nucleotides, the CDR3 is TGTGCCAGCAGCTTGCGCGGCATTAGCACAGATACGCAGTATTTT.

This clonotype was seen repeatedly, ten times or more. The CDR3 DNA reads TGCAGTGCGCAAGACAGATACTATGGCTACACCTTC. Translation gives CSAQDRYYGYTF. The chain links TRBV20-1 to TRBJ1-2; perhaps TRBD1 as D (5 bases). CDR3 length equals 12 residues. The V and J ends lost 6 bases and 3 bases respectively, with 11 bases between them. The germline V gene has CDR1 DFQATT and CDR2 SNEGSKA (reference sequence).

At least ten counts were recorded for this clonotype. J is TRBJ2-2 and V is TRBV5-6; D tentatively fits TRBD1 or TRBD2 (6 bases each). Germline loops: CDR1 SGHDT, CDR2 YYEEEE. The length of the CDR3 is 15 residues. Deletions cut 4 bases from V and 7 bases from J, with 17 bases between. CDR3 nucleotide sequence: TGTGCCAGCAGCCCCGTAGGGGGGCAAGGCGGGGAGCTGTTTTTT. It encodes CASSPVGGQGGELFF. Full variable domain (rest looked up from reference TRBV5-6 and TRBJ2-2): DAGVTQSPTHLIKTRGQQVTLRCSPKSGHDTVSWYQQALGQGPQFIFQYYEEEERQRGNFPDRFSGHQFPNYSSELNVNALLLGDSALYLCASSPVGGQGGELFFGEGSRLTVL.

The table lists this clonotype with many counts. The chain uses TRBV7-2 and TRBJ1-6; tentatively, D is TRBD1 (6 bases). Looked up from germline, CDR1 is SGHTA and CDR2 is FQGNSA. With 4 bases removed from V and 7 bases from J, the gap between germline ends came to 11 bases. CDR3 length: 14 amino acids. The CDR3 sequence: CASSSGGKNSPLHF. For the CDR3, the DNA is TGTGCCAGCAGCTCTGGGGGCAAGAATTCACCCCTCCACTTT.

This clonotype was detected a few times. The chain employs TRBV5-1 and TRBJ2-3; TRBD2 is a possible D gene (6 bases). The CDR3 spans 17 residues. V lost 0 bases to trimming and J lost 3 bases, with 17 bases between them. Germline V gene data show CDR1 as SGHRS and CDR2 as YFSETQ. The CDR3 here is CASSLAPVAGSTDTQYF. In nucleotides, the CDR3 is TGCGCCAGCAGCTTGGCCCCTGTCGCGGGGTCAACAGATACGCAGTATTTT.

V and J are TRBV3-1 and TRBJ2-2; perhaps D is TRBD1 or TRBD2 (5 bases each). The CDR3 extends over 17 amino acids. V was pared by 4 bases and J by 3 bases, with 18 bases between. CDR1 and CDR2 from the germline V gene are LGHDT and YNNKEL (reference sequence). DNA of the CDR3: TGTGCCAGCAGCCCCCGTTATAGAGGGGCCTACACCGGGGAGCTGTTTTTT. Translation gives CASSPRYRGAYTGELFF.

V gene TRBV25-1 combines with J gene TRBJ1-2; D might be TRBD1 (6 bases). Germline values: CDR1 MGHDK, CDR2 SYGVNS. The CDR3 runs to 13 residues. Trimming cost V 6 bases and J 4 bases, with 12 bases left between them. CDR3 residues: CASSYRAGYGYTF. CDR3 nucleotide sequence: TGTGCCAGCAGCTACAGGGCGGGCTATGGCTACACCTTC.

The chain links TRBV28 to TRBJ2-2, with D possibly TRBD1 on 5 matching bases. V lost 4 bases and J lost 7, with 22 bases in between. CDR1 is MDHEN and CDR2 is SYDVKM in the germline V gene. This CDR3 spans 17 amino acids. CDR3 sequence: CASSSPVGAELVGELFF. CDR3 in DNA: TGTGCCAGCAGTTCACCAGTAGGGGCCGAATTGGTCGGGGAGCTGTTTTTT.

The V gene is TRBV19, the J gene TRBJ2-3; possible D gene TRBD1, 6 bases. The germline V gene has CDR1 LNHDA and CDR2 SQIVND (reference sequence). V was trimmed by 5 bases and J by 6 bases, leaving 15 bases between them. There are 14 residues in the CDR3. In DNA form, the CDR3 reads TGTGCCAGTAGTTTGGCAGGGGAGTATGATACGCAGTATTTT. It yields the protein CASSLAGEYDTQYF.

The DNA of the CDR3 is TGCAGCGACACGGAAACAGAAGCTTTCTTT. This codes for CSDTETEAFF. The rearrangement joins TRBV29-1 to TRBJ1-1; D is ambiguous. The CDR3 loop spans 10 amino acids. CDR1 and CDR2 from the germline V gene are SQVTM and ANQGSEA. V lost 7 bases, J lost 8 bases, and 11 bases lay in between. Complete variable domain (other parts from reference TRBV29-1 and TRBJ1-1): SAVISQKPSRDICQRGTSLTIQCQVDSQVTMMFWYRQQPGQSLTLIATANQGSEATYESGFVIDKFPISRPNLTFSTLTVSNMSPEDSSIYLCSDTETEAFFGQGTRLTVV.